This is a list of T cell receptor beta chains from one sample in a study of shared clonotypes between healthy human individuals. Clones were read by immunoSEQ multiplex PCR, and TCRdb kept only the in-frame ones, dropping some. The sample holds some 2 million clones, about 94% seen once. Sequenced: naive CD8+ T cells sorted from blood. Receptors were obtained from a man between 18 and 35 years old in good health. Both conserved end residues are part of each CDR3. D genes are given only for firm matches. Some rows mark clone size as missing; the rest say once, few, many or name a class of expanded clone.

D gene,V gene,J gene,CDR3 length,clone size,CDR3 protein,CDR3 DNA
NA,TRBV7-3,TRBJ1-2,18,once,CASSPGALMEGLSDGYTF,TGTGCCAGCAGCCCCGGGGCATTAATGGAGGGGTTATCGGATGGCTACACCTTC
NA,TRBV4-1,TRBJ1-5,15,NA,CASSLDAWGNQPQHF,TGCGCCAGCAGCTTAGATGCGTGGGGCAATCAGCCCCAGCATTTT
NA,TRBV18,TRBJ2-1,12,few,CASSPRANEQFF,TGTGCCAGCTCACCTAGGGCAAATGAGCAGTTCTTC
TRBD2,TRBV27,TRBJ2-2,16,NA,CASSPGTSGNTGELFF,TGTGCCAGCAGCCCCGGGACTAGCGGGAACACCGGGGAGCTGTTTTTT
NA,TRBV5-6,TRBJ2-7,12,NA,CASSTGNYEQYF,TGTGCCAGCAGCACCGGGAACTACGAGCAGTACTTC
NA,TRBV14,TRBJ2-7,14,NA,CASSGTPHSYEQYF,TGTGCCAGCAGCGGGACTCCTCACTCCTACGAGCAGTACTTC
NA,TRBV12-5,TRBJ2-1,16,NA,CASGLMIWTESNEQFF,TGTGCTAGTGGTTTAATGATTTGGACTGAGAGCAATGAGCAGTTCTTC
NA,TRBV12-2,TRBJ2-7,11,NA,CASRPFYEQYF,TGTGCAAGTCGCCCCTTTTACGAGCAGTACTTC
TRBD2,TRBV19,TRBJ2-7,16,NA,CASSIVLAGAPYEQYF,TGTGCCAGTAGTATAGTATTAGCGGGAGCGCCCTACGAGCAGTACTTC
TRBD2,TRBV27,TRBJ2-3,16,NA,CASSSPASGGTDTQYF,TGTGCCAGCAGTTCCCCTGCTAGCGGGGGCACAGATACGCAGTATTTT
NA,TRBV13,TRBJ1-4,13,NA,CASSSSTDEKLFF,TGTGCCAGCAGCTCATCGACGGATGAAAAACTGTTTTTT
NA,TRBV5-6,TRBJ1-1,13,NA,CASSLETNTEAFF,TGTGCCAGCAGCTTGGAAACGAACACTGAAGCTTTCTTT
TRBD2,TRBV9,TRBJ2-1,17,NA,CASSVNQGLAGGDEQFF,TGTGCCAGCAGCGTAAATCAGGGGCTAGCGGGAGGGGATGAGCAGTTCTTC
TRBD1,TRBV29-1,TRBJ2-7,14,NA,CSVKTGGKLYEQYF,TGCAGCGTTAAGACAGGGGGGAAACTCTACGAGCAGTACTTC
NA,TRBV27,TRBJ1-5,14,once,CASSFAGAGQPQHF,TGTGCCAGCAGTTTCGCAGGGGCCGGTCAGCCCCAGCATTTT
NA,TRBV9,TRBJ2-7,12,NA,CASSPGGPEQYF,TGTGCCAGCAGCCCCGGGGGGCCGGAGCAGTACTTC
NA,TRBV6-5,TRBJ1-3,15,few,CASSPPGASGNTIYF,TGTGCCAGCAGCCCTCCGGGGGCCTCTGGAAACACCATATATTTT
TRBD2,TRBV19,TRBJ2-1,15,NA,CASSIGTSEYNEQFF,TGTGCCAGTAGTATCGGGACTAGCGAATACAATGAGCAGTTCTTC
NA,TRBV29-1,TRBJ2-1,10,NA,CSVLGNEQFF,TGCAGCGTTTTGGGAAATGAGCAGTTCTTC
TRBD2,TRBV29-1,TRBJ2-5,14,NA,CSVESLAGKETQYF,TGCAGCGTTGAAAGTCTAGCGGGAAAAGAGACCCAGTACTTC
NA,TRBV9,TRBJ2-7,17,NA,CASSVRMDVGWGSEQYF,TGTGCCAGCAGCGTACGAATGGACGTCGGTTGGGGATCCGAGCAGTACTTC
NA,TRBV6-5,TRBJ2-7,13,NA,CASSYGMSYEQYF,TGTGCCAGCAGTTACGGGATGTCCTACGAGCAGTACTTC
NA,TRBV10-3,TRBJ1-4,15,NA,CAISEGEGPNEKLFF,TGTGCCATCAGTGAGGGGGAAGGACCTAATGAAAAACTGTTTTTT
TRBD2,TRBV4-2,TRBJ2-7,16,NA,CASSPVLGTSGDEQYF,TGTGCCAGCAGCCCAGTCCTCGGGACTAGCGGAGACGAGCAGTACTTC
NA,TRBV19,TRBJ2-7,14,NA,CASSPGWGSYEQYF,TGTGCCAGTAGTCCTGGGTGGGGGTCCTACGAGCAGTACTTC
NA,TRBV27,TRBJ2-2,16,NA,CASSSSQVLNTGELFF,TGTGCCAGCAGTTCTTCACAGGTTCTGAACACCGGGGAGCTGTTTTTT
TRBD1,TRBV28,TRBJ1-1,15,NA,CASSSTGDMNTEAFF,TGTGCCAGCAGTTCCACAGGGGACATGAACACTGAAGCTTTCTTT
NA,TRBV18,TRBJ2-7,14,NA,CASSPLPGAYEQYF,TGTGCCAGCTCACCACTCCCGGGGGCCTACGAGCAGTACTTC
NA,TRBV9,TRBJ1-1,17,NA,CASSVEALQAFRTEAFF,TGTGCCAGCAGCGTAGAGGCACTACAGGCTTTCAGGACTGAAGCTTTCTTT
NA,TRBV6-1,TRBJ1-3,16,NA,CASSEDQVPFANTIYF,TGTGCCAGCAGTGAAGATCAGGTGCCCTTTGCAAACACCATATATTTT
NA,TRBV6-7,TRBJ1-3,13,NA,CASSYSFVDTIYF,TGTGCCAGCAGTTACTCGTTCGTGGACACCATATATTTT
TRBD2,TRBV10-2,TRBJ2-3,14,NA,CASRLAGGLDTQYF,TGCGCCAGCAGACTAGCGGGGGGCCTGGATACGCAGTATTTT
NA,TRBV4-3,TRBJ1-2,15,NA,CASSQETVPNYGYTF,TGCGCCAGCAGCCAAGAGACAGTTCCGAACTATGGCTACACCTTC
NA,TRBV18,TRBJ1-2,15,once,CASSDTRGQGYGYTF,TGTGCCAGCTCGGATACGCGGGGTCAAGGCTATGGCTACACCTTC
TRBD1,TRBV27,TRBJ2-7,14,NA,CASSPRGQDYEQYF,TGTGCCAGTTCACCCCGGGGACAGGACTACGAGCAGTACTTC
NA,TRBV7-9,TRBJ2-5,14,NA,CASSLVSPQETQYF,TGTGCCAGCAGCTTAGTTTCCCCCCAAGAGACCCAGTACTTC
NA,TRBV5-1,TRBJ2-5,13,NA,CASSLGQGETQYF,TGCGCCAGCAGCTTGGGGCAGGGAGAGACCCAGTACTTC
TRBD2,TRBV13,TRBJ2-7,14,NA,CASSLGLAGSEQYF,TGTGCCAGCAGCTTGGGTCTAGCGGGGAGCGAGCAGTACTTC
NA,TRBV29-1,TRBJ2-7,12,NA,CSVQGTSYEQYF,TGCAGCGTTCAGGGGACCTCCTACGAGCAGTACTTC
TRBD2,TRBV7-2,TRBJ2-3,16,NA,CASSLPGLAPTDTQYF,TGTGCCAGCAGCTTACCGGGACTAGCGCCCACAGATACGCAGTATTTT
TRBD1,TRBV19,TRBJ2-7,15,NA,CASSSGQGPFYEQYF,TGTGCCAGTAGTTCCGGACAGGGGCCTTTTTACGAGCAGTACTTC
NA,TRBV25-1,TRBJ2-1,13,NA,CASSVLQNNEQFF,TGTGCCAGCAGTGTCCTTCAGAACAATGAGCAGTTCTTC
NA,TRBV9,TRBJ2-7,15,once,CASSVAAGLTYEQYF,TGTGCCAGCAGCGTAGCGGCGGGTCTGACCTACGAGCAGTACTTC
NA,TRBV27,TRBJ2-7,16,NA,CASSLYYGPDLHEQYF,TGTGCCAGCAGTTTATATTACGGACCGGACCTTCACGAGCAGTACTTC
TRBD2,TRBV2,TRBJ2-1,18,NA,CASSPGLAGPSSYNEQFF,TGTGCCAGCAGCCCGGGACTAGCGGGCCCCAGCTCCTACAATGAGCAGTTCTTC
TRBD2,TRBV7-7,TRBJ2-2,14,NA,CASGLAGNTGELFF,TGTGCTAGCGGACTAGCGGGAAATACCGGGGAGCTGTTTTTT